The 22 T cell receptor beta chains listed next were all sequenced from one sample in a study of response to subunit inactivated influenza vaccine listed by TCRdb under 2018. Receptors were amplified or captured by RT-PCR. The instrument was an Illumina HiSeq 2500. The public reads were run again by TCRdb, first through fastp at Q25 and then through MiXCR, and only productive beta chains were kept. Each entry is one CDR3 protein sequence, shown with its most common DNA and genes. This sample lists about 500,000 distinct CDR3 sequences; about 17% were detected once. The top ten hold less than 4% of the sample. The sample here was CD4+ T cells sorted from PBMCs, taken 23 months after vaccination. The receptors here all came from a man in his fifties or sixties who received an inactivated influenza vaccine. Donor details come from another sample of the same person, matched by shared clones.

The V gene is TRBV6-5, the J gene TRBJ1-1; no clear D. This CDR3 region has 14 residues. V lost 2 bases and J lost 8, with 15 bases in between. Germline lookup yields CDR1 MNHEY and CDR2 SVGAGI. The CDR3 DNA reads as TGTGCCAGCAGTTACGCCAGGTGGGGAGAAGAAGCTTTCTTT. Translated: CASSYARWGEEAFF.

This clonotype has a handful of counts. V usage is TRBV20-1 and J usage is TRBJ1-5; perhaps TRBD1 as D (6 bases). The CDR3 covers 14 residues. Germline CDR1 is DFQATT and CDR2 is SNEGSKA (reference sequence). Trimming pared 4 bases from V and 7 bases from J, leaving 17 bases between. The CDR3 DNA is TGCAGTGCTACCCGGGCAGGGGAGAGGCAGCCCCAGCATTTT. It yields the protein CSATRAGERQPQHF.

This clonotype was counted many times. The chain recombines TRBV29-1 with TRBJ2-2; D unresolved. Trimming left V 7 bases short and J 6 bases short, with 12 bases between. The CDR3 consists of 12 residues. Germline V gives CDR1 SQVTM, CDR2 ANQGSEA. The CDR3 is CSAASASGELFF. CDR3 nucleotide sequence: TGCAGCGCCGCAAGTGCTTCCGGGGAGCTGTTTTTT.

This clonotype was detected a few times. This chain joins TRBV28 and TRBJ2-7; the match to TRBD2 covers 8 bases. With V trimmed by 3 bases and J by 2 bases, 9 bases remained unmatched. The CDR3 sequence is 16 residues long. The germline V gene has CDR1 MDHEN and CDR2 SYDVKM. The CDR3 spells CASSFSGGTSTYEQYF. The CDR3 DNA reads TGTGCCAGCAGTTTTTCGGGAGGGACGAGTACCTACGAGCAGTACTTC.

This clonotype was detected many times. This chain connects TRBV5-1 to TRBJ2-3; perhaps TRBD2 as D (5 bases). The germline gives CDR1 SGHRS, CDR2 YFSETQ. This CDR3 is 15 amino acids long. Trimming stripped 0 bases from V and 5 bases from J, with 13 bases between. The CDR3 bases are TGCGCCAGCAGCTTGGCGGGAAAACATAGAGATACGCAGTATTTT. As protein: CASSLAGKHRDTQYF.

The rearrangement links TRBV18 to TRBJ2-5; no clear D. Germline V CDR1 and CDR2: KGHSH, LQKENI. This CDR3 has 13 amino acids. Trimming stripped 4 bases from V and 1 base from J, with 7 bases between. CDR3: CASSQEIQETQYF. DNA of the CDR3: TGTGCCAGCTCACAGGAAATCCAAGAGACCCAGTACTTC.

This clonotype was counted between two and nine times. The genes are TRBV4-3 and TRBJ2-3; 8 bases fit TRBD1. The V segment lost 4 bases and the J segment 5 bases; nucleotides outside the gene matches: 11. CDR1 and CDR2 from the germline V gene are LGHNA and YSLEER. This CDR3 has 16 residues. Written as DNA, the CDR3 is TGCGCCAGCAGCCGGAATTCCAGGGGGCGGGGAGATACGCAGTATTTT. It yields the protein CASSRNSRGRGDTQYF.

This clonotype has only a few counts. The rearrangement links TRBV6-1 to TRBJ2-3; D uncertain. V lost 2 bases, J lost 6 bases, and 9 bases lay in between. The CDR3 spans 13 residues. From germline, CDR1 is MNHNS and CDR2 SASEGT. As DNA, the CDR3 is TGTGCCAGCAGTGAATTGTACTTGGATACGCAGTATTTT. The encoded protein is CASSELYLDTQYF.

This clonotype showed up many times. The gene calls are TRBV28 and TRBJ2-7; D uncertain. V was shortened by 8 bases and J by 8 bases, with 19 bases between the two germline ends. The CDR3 loop spans 13 amino acids. Looked up from germline, CDR1 is MDHEN and CDR2 is SYDVKM. This CDR3 is CASARPTHLKQYF. CDR3 bases: TGTGCCAGCGCTCGCCCCACTCATCTAAAGCAGTACTTC.

V gene TRBV3-1 combines with J gene TRBJ2-2; 9 bases align to TRBD2. Trimming cost V 4 bases and J 5 bases; bases outside gene matches: 5. Germline V gives CDR1 LGHDT, CDR2 YNNKEL (reference sequence). This CDR3 has 15 amino acids. CDR3 protein: CASSRVLAGTGELFF. The CDR3 DNA follows: TGTGCCAGCAGCCGAGTGCTAGCGGGAACCGGGGAGCTGTTTTTT.

The V call is TRBV6-5, the J call TRBJ2-3, with D uncertain. The CDR3 has 11 residues. Trimming removed 6 bases at V and 6 bases at J, with 7 bases between. Per the germline V gene, CDR1 is MNHEY and CDR2 is SVGAGI. CDR3 amino acids: CASSRLDTQYF. CDR3 in DNA: TGTGCCAGCAGCCGTTTGGATACGCAGTATTTT.

The chain couples TRBV10-3 to TRBJ1-4; tentative D call: TRBD1 (5 bases). CDR3 length: 15 residues. V was cut by 2 bases and J by 0 bases, with 7 bases left in between. Germline CDR1 is ENHRY and CDR2 is SYGVKD. CDR3 sequence reads: CAISEMGATNEKLFF. The CDR3 nucleotides are TGTGCCATCAGTGAGATGGGGGCAACTAATGAAAAACTGTTTTTT.

The CDR3: CASSYTAPGMDGYTF. The CDR3, as DNA: TGTGCCAGCAGTTACACAGCCCCCGGGATGGATGGCTACACCTTC. The rearrangement joins TRBV6-2 or TRBV6-3 to TRBJ1-2; D unclear. With 2 bases removed from V and 6 bases from J, the gap between germline ends came to 16 bases. Germline V gives CDR1 MNHEY, CDR2 SVGEGT. The CDR3 runs 15 residues.

This clonotype was detected a few times. The chain couples TRBV24-1 to TRBJ2-2; weak D call: TRBD1 (5 bases). Trimming took 5 bases from V and 5 from J, leaving 14 bases between them. This CDR3 is built from 15 residues. The germline CDR1 and CDR2 sequences are KGHDR and SFDVKD. The CDR3 bases are TGTGCCACCAGTGGAGGAGCAGGGCAAACCGGGGAGCTGTTTTTT. It translates to CATSGGAGQTGELFF.

This clonotype was seen only a few times. The V call is TRBV12-3 or TRBV12-4, the J call TRBJ2-3, with D perhaps matching TRBD2 (6 bases). This CDR3 is 17 amino acids long. Trimming took off 10 bases at V and 2 bases at J, with 25 bases between the two ends. The CDR3 DNA follows: TGTGCCACCTCTGAGAGTGGGCCGGGACTGTTCACAGATACGCAGTATTTT. This translates into CATSESGPGLFTDTQYF.

This clonotype occurred a few times. This chain uses TRBV4-3 with TRBJ2-1; D is tentatively TRBD1 or TRBD2 (6 bases each). This CDR3 is 15 amino acids long. Germline CDR1 reads LGHNA; CDR2 reads YSLEER. The ends were cut back, 0 bases at V and 4 bases at J, with 10 bases in the middle. In DNA, the CDR3 is TGCGCCAGCAGCCAAGATGGGGGGCGGTACAATGAGCAGTTCTTC. Its translation: CASSQDGGRYNEQFF.

This clonotype was seen a few times. CDR3 coding DNA: TGCGCCAGCAGCGGAATAGCGGGGGGACCCTACAATGAGCAGTTCTTC. This gives the protein CASSGIAGGPYNEQFF. The genes are TRBV5-1 and TRBJ2-1, with 10 bases fitting TRBD2. The junction had 6 bases not matched to a gene; V was cut back by 4 bases and J by 2 bases. The CDR3 runs to 16 residues. CDR1 is SGHRS and CDR2 is YFSETQ in the germline V gene.

The rearrangement joins TRBV5-1 to TRBJ2-7; D is unclear. Trimming removed 0 bases at V and 0 bases at J, with 13 bases between. The CDR3 is 16 amino acids. Germline V lookup: CDR1 SGHRS, CDR2 YFSETQ. The CDR3 loop is CASSLAPDVNSYEQYF. The CDR3 DNA sequence: TGCGCCAGCAGCTTGGCCCCAGATGTAAACTCCTACGAGCAGTACTTC. Filled out from reference TRBV5-1 and TRBJ2-7, the complete variable domain reads KAGVTQTPRYLIKTRGQQVTLSCSPISGHRSVSWYQQTPGQGLQFLFEYFSETQRNKGNFPGRFSGRQFSNSRSEMNVSTLELGDSALYLCASSLAPDVNSYEQYFGPGTRLTVT.

The chain uses TRBV5-5 and TRBJ1-1, with D hard to call. The CDR3 totals 15 residues. CDR1 and CDR2 from the germline V gene are SGHKS and YYEKEE (reference sequence). V shed 3 bases and J shed 5 bases, with 17 bases lying between them. The CDR3 bases are TGTGCCAGCAGCTCCCGACCCTCCTGGGGAACTGAAGCTTTCTTT. It codes for CASSSRPSWGTEAFF.

This clonotype occurred many times. The chain recombines TRBV4-2 with TRBJ2-2; 13 positions agree with TRBD2. Unmatched junction bases numbered 5, after V lost 3 bases and J lost 7 bases. Germline V lookup: CDR1 LGHNA, CDR2 YNFKEQ. CDR3 length: 16 amino acids. CDR3 DNA: TGTGCCAGCAGCCAGGGACTAGCGGGAAATATCGGGGAGCTGTTTTTT. Its protein is CASSQGLAGNIGELFF.

This clonotype showed up just a few times. The J gene is TRBJ2-3, the V gene TRBV14; D remains ambiguous. The germline V and J ends were trimmed by 0 bases and 8 bases, with 9 bases remaining between them. The CDR3 loop spans 13 amino acids. Germline CDR1 and CDR2: SGHDN and FVKESK. Here the CDR3 reads CASSQDLRGTQYF. CDR3 in DNA: TGTGCCAGCAGCCAAGACCTCAGAGGTACGCAGTATTTT. Complete variable domain (other parts from reference TRBV14 and TRBJ2-3): EAGVTQFPSHSVIEKGQTVTLRCDPISGHDNLYWYRRVMGKEIKFLLHFVKESKQDESGMPNNRFLAERTGGTYSTLKVQPAELEDSGVYFCASSQDLRGTQYFGPGTRLTVL.

The chain employs TRBV5-1 and TRBJ2-2; the D is unclear. The CDR3 has 14 amino acids. V was cut by 4 bases and J by 5 bases, with 12 bases left in between. CDR1 and CDR2 from the germline V gene are SGHRS and YFSETQ. In DNA form, the CDR3 reads TGCGCCAGCAGCGGGCAGACTTGGACCGGGGAGCTGTTTTTT. Its protein product is CASSGQTWTGELFF.